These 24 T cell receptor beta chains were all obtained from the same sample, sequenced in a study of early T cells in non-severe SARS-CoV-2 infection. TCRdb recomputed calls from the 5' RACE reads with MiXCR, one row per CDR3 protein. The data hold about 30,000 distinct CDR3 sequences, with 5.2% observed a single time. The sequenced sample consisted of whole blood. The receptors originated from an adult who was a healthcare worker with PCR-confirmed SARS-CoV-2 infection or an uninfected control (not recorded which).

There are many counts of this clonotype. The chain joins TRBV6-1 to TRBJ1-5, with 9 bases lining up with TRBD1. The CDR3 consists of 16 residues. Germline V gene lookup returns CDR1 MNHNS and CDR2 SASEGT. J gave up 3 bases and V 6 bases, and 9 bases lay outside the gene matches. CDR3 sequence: CASRTPQGANNQPQHF. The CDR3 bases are TGTGCCAGCAGGACCCCACAGGGGGCAAACAATCAGCCCCAGCATTTT.

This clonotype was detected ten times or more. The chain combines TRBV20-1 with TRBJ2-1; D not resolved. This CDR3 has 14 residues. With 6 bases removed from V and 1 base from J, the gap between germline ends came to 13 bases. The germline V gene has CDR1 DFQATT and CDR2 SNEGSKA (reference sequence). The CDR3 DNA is TGCAGTGCGAGACTGCCACCTTCCTACAATGAGCAGTTCTTC. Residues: CSARLPPSYNEQFF.

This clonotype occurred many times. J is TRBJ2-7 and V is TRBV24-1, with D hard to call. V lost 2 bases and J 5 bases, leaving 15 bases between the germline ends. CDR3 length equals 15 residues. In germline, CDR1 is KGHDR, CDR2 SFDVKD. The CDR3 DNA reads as TGTGCCACCAGTGATTCAGATGCCTTCGCCCACGAGCAGTACTTC. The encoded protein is CATSDSDAFAHEQYF.

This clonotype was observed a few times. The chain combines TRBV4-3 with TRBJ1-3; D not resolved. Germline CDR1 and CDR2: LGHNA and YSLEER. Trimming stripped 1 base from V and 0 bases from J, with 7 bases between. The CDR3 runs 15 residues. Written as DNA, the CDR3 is TGCGCCAGCAGCCAAGCCCTGGACTCTGGAAACACCATATATTTT. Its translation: CASSQALDSGNTIYF.

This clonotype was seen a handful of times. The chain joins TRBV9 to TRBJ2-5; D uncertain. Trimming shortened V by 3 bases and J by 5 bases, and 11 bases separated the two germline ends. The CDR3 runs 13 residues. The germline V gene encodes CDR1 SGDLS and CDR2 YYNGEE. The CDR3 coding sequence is TGTGCCAGCAGCGCGGACCCGGCGGAGACCCAGTACTTC. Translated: CASSADPAETQYF.

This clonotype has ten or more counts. The CDR3 sequence is CASSQSRAEEQYF. CDR3 nucleotides: TGTGCCAGCAGCCAAAGCAGGGCGGAGGAGCAGTACTTC. V usage is TRBV14 and J usage is TRBJ2-7; D possibly corresponds to TRBD1 (5 bases). Between the trimmed V and J ends, which lost 2 bases and 7 bases, there was a span of 12 bases. Germline CDR1 SGHDN, CDR2 FVKESK. The CDR3 extends over 13 amino acids.

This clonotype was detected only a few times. The CDR3 nucleotides read TGTGCCAGCAGTTACAGGGAGGTCCAAGAGACCCAGTACTTC. Protein product: CASSYREVQETQYF. V and J are TRBV6-6 and TRBJ2-5, with a weak D call TRBD2 (6 bases). The CDR3 loop spans 14 amino acids. Germline V gene sequence: CDR1 MNHNY, CDR2 SVGAGI (reference sequence). V gave up 2 bases and J gave up 1 base, with 8 bases separating them.

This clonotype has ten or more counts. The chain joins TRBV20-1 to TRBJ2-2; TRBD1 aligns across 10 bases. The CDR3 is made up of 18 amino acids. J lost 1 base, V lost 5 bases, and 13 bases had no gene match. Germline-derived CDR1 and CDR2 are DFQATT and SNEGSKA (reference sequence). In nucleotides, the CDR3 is TGCAGTGCTTTACCGGGACAGGGGACCCTTTGGAACACCGGGGAGCTGTTTTTT. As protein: CSALPGQGTLWNTGELFF.

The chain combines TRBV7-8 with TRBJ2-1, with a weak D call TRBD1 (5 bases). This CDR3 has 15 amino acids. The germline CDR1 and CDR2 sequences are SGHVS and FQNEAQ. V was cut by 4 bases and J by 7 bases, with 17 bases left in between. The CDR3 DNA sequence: TGTGCCAGCAGCTCCTCTGGGGCGTCCCTGAATGAGCAGTTCTTC. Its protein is CASSSSGASLNEQFF.

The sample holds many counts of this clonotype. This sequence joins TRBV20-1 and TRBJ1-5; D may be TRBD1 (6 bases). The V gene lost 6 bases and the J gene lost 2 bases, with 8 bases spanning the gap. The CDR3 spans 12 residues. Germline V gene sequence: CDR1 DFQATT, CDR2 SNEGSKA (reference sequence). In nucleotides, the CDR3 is TGCAGTGCAGGGGGGGGCAATCAGCCCCAGCATTTT. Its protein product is CSAGGGNQPQHF.

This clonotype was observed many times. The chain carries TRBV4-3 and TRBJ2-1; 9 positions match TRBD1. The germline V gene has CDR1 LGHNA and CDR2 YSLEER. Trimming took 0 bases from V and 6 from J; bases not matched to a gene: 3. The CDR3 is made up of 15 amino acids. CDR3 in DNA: TGCGCCAGCAGCCAAGATCCACAGGGGGCCAATGAGCAGTTCTTC. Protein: CASSQDPQGANEQFF.

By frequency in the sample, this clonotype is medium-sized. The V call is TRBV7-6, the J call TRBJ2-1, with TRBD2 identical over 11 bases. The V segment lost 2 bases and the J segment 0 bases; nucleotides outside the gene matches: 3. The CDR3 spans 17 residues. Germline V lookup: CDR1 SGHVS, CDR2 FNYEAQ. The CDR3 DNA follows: TGTGCCAGCAGCTTAACTAGCGGGGGTAGCTCCTACAATGAGCAGTTCTTC. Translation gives CASSLTSGGSSYNEQFF.

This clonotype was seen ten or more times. This chain's CDR3 is CASGLYHNYGYTF. The DNA of the CDR3 is TGTGCTAGTGGTTTGTATCATAACTATGGCTACACCTTC. The chain joins TRBV12-5 to TRBJ1-2; D gene unclear. The germline V gene has CDR1 LGHNT and CDR2 FRNRAP. The CDR3 runs 13 residues. With 2 bases removed from V and 1 base from J, the gap between germline ends came to 5 bases.

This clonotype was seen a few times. CDR3 residues: CASSQGQGRNQPQHF. The CDR3 coding sequence is TGTGCCAGCAGTCAAGGACAGGGGAGAAATCAGCCCCAGCATTTT. V is TRBV5-8 and J is TRBJ1-5; 9 bases map to TRBD1. Germline lookup yields CDR1 SGHTS and CDR2 YDEGEE. The ends lost 5 bases at V and 4 bases at J; junction bases unmatched: 7. The CDR3 is 15 amino acids.

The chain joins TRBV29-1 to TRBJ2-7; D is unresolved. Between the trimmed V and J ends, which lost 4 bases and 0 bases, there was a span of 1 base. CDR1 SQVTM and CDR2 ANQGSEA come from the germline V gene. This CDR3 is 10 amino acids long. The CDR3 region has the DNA TGCAGCGTTGCCTCCTACGAGCAGTACTTC. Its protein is CSVASYEQYF.

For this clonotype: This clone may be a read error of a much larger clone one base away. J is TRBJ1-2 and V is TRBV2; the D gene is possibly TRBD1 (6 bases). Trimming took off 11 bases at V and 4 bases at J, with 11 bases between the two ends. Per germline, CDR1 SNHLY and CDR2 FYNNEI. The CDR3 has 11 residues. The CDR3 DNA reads TGTGCCGGGGCGACAGGCTATGGCTACACCTTC. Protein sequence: CAGATGYGYTF.

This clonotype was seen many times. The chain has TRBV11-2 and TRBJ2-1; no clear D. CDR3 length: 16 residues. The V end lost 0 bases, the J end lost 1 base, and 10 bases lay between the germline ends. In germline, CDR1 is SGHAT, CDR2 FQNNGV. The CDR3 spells CASSLDGSWSYNEQFF. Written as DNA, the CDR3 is TGTGCCAGCAGCTTAGATGGAAGTTGGTCCTACAATGAGCAGTTCTTC.

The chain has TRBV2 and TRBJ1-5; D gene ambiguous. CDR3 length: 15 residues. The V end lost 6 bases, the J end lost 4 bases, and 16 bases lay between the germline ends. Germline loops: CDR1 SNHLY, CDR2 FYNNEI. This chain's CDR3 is CASSETAGYNQPQHF. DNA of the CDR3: TGTGCCAGCAGCGAGACGGCTGGTTATAATCAGCCCCAGCATTTT.

CDR3 residues: CAISERGDSYEQYF. CDR3 DNA sequence: TGTGCCATCAGTGAGCGGGGGGACTCCTACGAGCAGTACTTC. The chain employs TRBV10-3 and TRBJ2-7; 7 bases match TRBD2. CDR1 is ENHRY, CDR2 SYGVKD, per germline. V was pared by 2 bases and J by 0 bases, with 1 base of the junction left unmatched. The CDR3 covers 14 residues.

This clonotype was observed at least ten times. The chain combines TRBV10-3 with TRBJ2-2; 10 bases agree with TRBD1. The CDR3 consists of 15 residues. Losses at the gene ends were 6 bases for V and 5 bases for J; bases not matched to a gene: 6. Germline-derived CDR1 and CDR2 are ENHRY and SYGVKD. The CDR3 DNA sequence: TGTGCCATCAGCTACGGGACAGGGGATACCGGGGAGCTGTTTTTT. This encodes CAISYGTGDTGELFF.

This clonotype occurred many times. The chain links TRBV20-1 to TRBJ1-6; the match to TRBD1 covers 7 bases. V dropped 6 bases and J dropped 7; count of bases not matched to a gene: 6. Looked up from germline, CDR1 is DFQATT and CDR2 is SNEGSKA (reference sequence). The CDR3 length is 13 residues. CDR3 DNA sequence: TGCAGTGCCGTACAGGGGCGGAATTCACCCCTCCACTTT. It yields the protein CSAVQGRNSPLHF.

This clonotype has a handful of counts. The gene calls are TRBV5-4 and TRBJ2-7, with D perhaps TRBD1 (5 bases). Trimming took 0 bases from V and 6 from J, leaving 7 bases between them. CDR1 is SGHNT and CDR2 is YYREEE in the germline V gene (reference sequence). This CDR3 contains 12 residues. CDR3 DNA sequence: TGTGCCAGCAGCTTGGCAGGGTTCGAGCAGTACTTC. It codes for CASSLAGFEQYF. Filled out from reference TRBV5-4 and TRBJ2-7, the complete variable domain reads ETGVTQSPTHLIKTRGQQVTLRCSSQSGHNTVSWYQQALGQGPQFIFQYYREEENGRGNFPPRFSGLQFPNYSSELNVNALELDDSALYLCASSLAGFEQYFGPGTRLTVT.

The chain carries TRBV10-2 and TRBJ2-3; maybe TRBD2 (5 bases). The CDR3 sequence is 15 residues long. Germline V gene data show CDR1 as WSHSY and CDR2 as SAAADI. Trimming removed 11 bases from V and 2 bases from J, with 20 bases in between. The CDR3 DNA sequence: TGCGCCGGAGGAATAGGACCGGCTCCCACAGATACGCAGTATTTT. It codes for CAGGIGPAPTDTQYF.

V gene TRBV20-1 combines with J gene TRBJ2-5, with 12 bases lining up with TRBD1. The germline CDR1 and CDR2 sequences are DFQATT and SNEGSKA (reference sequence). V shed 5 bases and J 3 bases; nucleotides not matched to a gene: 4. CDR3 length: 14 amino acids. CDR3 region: CSAWDRGPKETQYF. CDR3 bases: TGCAGTGCTTGGGACAGGGGGCCTAAAGAGACCCAGTACTTC.